One TCR beta chain is described in this entry. The data derive from a study of blood T cell repertoires in COVID-19. Overall study: T cells, B-cell-depleted T cells, or PBMCs supplied cDNA or gDNA.

Authors' processing steps: By means of reference gene primer amplification, nucleated cell counts were estimated. The protocol was immunoSEQ multiplex PCR, while the TCRdb copy is restricted to in-frame clones and leaves out a portion. From that table come the V and J calls and clone size; the DNA was used to work out D and trimming. The sample has some 250,000 clones, approximately 84% seen once. Germline loops: CDR1 LNHDA, CDR2 SQIVND (reference sequence). The CDR3 is 16 residues long. V shed 10 bases, J shed 3 bases, and the junction held 18 bases outside the gene matches. The chain carries TRBV19 and TRBJ2-7; the match to TRBD1 covers 7 bases. Sample: peripheral blood. This TCR derives from a woman of 80 years or more with acute or convalescent COVID-19. The CDR3, as DNA: TGTGCCACCCCCCCGTGGACAGGAGAACCCATCTACGAGCAGTACTTC. Its protein is CATPPWTGEPIYEQYF.